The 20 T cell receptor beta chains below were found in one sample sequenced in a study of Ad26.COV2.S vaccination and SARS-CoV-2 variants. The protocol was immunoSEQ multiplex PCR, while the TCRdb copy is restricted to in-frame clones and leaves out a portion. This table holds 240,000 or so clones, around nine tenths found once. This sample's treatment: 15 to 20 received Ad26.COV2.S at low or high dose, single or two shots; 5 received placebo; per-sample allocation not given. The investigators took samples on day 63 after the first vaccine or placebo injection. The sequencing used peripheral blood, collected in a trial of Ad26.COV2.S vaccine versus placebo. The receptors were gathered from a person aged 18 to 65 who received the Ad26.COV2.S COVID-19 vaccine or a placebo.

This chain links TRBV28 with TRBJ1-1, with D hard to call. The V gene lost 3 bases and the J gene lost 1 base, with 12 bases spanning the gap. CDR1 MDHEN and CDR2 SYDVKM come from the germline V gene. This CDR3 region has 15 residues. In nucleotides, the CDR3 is TGTGCCAGCAGTTTTTTTATAGTAGGGAACACTGAAGCTTTCTTT. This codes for CASSFFIVGNTEAFF. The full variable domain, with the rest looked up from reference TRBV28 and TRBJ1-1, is DVKVTQSSRYLVKRTGEKVFLECVQDMDHENMFWYRQDPGLGLRLIYFSYDVKMKEKGDIPEGYSVSREKKERFSLILESASTNQTSMYLCASSFFIVGNTEAFFGQGTRLTVV.

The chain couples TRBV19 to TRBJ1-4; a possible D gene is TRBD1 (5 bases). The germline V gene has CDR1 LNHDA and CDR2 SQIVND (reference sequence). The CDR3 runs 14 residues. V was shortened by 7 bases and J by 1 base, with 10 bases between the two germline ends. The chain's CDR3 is CASKGRRTNEKLFF. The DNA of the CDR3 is TGTGCCAGTAAGGGACGGCGAACTAATGAAAAACTGTTTTTT. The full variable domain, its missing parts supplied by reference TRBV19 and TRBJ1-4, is DGGITQSPKYLFRKEGQNVTLSCEQNLNHDAMYWYRQDPGQGLRLIYYSQIVNDFQKGDIAEGYSVSREKKESFPLTVTSAQKNPTAFYLCASKGRRTNEKLFFGSGTQLSVL.

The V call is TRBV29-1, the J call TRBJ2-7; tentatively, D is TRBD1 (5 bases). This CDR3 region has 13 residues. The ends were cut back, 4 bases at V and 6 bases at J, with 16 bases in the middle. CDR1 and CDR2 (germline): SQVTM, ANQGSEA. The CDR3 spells CSVGPGPVSEQYF. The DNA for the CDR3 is TGCAGCGTTGGGCCAGGGCCGGTTAGCGAGCAGTACTTC.

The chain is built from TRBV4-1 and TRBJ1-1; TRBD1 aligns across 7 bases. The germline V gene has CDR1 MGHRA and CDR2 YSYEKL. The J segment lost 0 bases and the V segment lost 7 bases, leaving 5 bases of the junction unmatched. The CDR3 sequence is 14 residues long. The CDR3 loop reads CASNPTGLNTEAFF. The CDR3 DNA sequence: TGCGCCAGCAACCCGACAGGGCTGAACACTGAAGCTTTCTTT.

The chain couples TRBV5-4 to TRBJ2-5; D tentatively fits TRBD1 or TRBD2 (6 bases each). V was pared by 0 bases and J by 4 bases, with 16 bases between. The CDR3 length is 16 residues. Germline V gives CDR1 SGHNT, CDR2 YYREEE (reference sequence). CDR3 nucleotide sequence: TGTGCCAGCAGCTTGGCGGCTAGTGGGGGGCGAGAGACCCAGTACTTC. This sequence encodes CASSLAASGGRETQYF.

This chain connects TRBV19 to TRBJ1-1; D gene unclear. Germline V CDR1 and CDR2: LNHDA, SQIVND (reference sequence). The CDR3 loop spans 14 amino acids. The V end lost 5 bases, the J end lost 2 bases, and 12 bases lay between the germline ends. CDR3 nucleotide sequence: TGTGCCAGTAGTGGGTCAGCTACTAACACTGAAGCTTTCTTT. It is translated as CASSGSATNTEAFF.

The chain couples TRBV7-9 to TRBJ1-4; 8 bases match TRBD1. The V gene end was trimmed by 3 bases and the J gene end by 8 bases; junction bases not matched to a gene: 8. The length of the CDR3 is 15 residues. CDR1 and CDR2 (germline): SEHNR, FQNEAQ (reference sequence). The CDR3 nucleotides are TGTGCCAGCAGCTTGGGTCAGGGGGCTTGGGAAAAACTGTTTTTT. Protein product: CASSLGQGAWEKLFF.

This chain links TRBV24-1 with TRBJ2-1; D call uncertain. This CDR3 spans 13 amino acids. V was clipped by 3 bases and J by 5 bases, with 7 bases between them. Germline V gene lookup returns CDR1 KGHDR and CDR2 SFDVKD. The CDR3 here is CATSDPTHNEQFF. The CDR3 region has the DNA TGTGCCACCAGTGATCCCACCCACAATGAGCAGTTCTTC.

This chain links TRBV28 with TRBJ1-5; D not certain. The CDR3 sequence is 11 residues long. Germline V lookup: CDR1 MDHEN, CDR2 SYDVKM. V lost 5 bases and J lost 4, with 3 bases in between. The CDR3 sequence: CASSLNQPQHF. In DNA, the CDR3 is TGTGCCAGCAGTCTAAATCAGCCCCAGCATTTT.

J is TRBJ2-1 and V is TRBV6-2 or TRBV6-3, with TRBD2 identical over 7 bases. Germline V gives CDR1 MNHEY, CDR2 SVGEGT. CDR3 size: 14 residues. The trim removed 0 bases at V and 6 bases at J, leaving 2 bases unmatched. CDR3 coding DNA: TGTGCCAGCAGTTACTCGGGGGGGTTCAATGAGCAGTTCTTC. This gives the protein CASSYSGGFNEQFF.

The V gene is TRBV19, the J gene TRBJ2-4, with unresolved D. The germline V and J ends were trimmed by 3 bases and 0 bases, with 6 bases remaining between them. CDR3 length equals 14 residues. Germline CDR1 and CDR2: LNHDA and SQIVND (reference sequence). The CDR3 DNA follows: TGTGCCAGTAGTATGATTAGAGCCAAAAACATTCAGTACTTC. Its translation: CASSMIRAKNIQYF.

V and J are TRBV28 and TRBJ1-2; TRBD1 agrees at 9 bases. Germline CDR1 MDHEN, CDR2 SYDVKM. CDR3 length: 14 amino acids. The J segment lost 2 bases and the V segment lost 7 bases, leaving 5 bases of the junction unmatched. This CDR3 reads CASNTGGANYGYTF. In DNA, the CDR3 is TGTGCCAGCAACACAGGGGGCGCGAACTATGGCTACACCTTC.

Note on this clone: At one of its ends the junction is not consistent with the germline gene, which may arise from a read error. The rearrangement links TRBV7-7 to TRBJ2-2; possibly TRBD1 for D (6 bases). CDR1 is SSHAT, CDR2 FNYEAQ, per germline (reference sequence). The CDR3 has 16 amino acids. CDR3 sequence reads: CASSSTRMGHIGELFF. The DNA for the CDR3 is TGTGCTAGCAGCTCGACCAGGATGGGACACATCGGGGAGCTGTTTTTT.

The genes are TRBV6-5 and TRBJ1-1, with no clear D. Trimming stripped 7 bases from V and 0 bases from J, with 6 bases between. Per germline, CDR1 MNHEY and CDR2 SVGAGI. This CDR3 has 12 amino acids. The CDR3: CASIPMNTEAFF. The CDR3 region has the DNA TGTGCCAGCATTCCCATGAACACTGAAGCTTTCTTT.

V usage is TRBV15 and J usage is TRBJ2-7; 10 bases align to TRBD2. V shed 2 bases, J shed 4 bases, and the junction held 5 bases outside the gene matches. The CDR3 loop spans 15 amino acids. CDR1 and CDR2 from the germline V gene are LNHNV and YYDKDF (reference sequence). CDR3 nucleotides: TGTGCCACCAGCAGACTAGCGGGAGATTCTTACGAGCAGTACTTC. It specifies CATSRLAGDSYEQYF.

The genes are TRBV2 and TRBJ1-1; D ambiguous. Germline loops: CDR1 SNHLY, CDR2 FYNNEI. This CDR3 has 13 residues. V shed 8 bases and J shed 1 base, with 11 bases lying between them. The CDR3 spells CASGGRRNTEAFF. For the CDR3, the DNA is TGTGCCAGCGGTGGACGGAGGAACACTGAAGCTTTCTTT. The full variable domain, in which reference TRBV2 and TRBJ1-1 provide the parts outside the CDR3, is EPEVTQTPSHQVTQMGQEVILRCVPISNHLYFYWYRQILGQKVEFLVSFYNNEISEKSEIFDDQFSVERPDGSNFTLKIRSTKLEDSAMYFCASGGRRNTEAFFGQGTRLTVV.

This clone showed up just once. CDR3 amino acids: CASSRGGGSTGYTF. The CDR3 nucleotides are TGTGCCAGCAGCCGAGGTGGGGGATCGACCGGCTACACCTTC. The rearrangement joins TRBV7-8 to TRBJ1-2; D is perhaps TRBD1 (5 bases). Per germline, CDR1 SGHVS and CDR2 FQNEAQ. There are 14 residues in the CDR3. V lost 5 bases and J 8 bases, leaving 18 bases between the germline ends.

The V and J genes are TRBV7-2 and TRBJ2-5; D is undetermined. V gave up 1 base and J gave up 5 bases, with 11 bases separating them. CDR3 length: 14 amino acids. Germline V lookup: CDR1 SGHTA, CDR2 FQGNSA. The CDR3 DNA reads TGTGCCAGCAGCTTAGGGCAGATGTTCGAGACCCAGTACTTC. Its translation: CASSLGQMFETQYF.

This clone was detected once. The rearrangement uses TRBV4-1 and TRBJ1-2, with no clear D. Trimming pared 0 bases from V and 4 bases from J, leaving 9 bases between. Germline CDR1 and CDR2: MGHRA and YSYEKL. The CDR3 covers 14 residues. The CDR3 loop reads CASSQDQPPYGYTF. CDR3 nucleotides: TGCGCCAGCAGCCAAGACCAGCCTCCCTATGGCTACACCTTC.

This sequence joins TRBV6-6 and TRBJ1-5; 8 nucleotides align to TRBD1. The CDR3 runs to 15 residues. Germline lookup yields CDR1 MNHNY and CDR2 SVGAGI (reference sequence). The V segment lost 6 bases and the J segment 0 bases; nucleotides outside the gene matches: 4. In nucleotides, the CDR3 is TGTGCCAGCAGAAAAACAGGGGGTAGCAATCAGCCCCAGCATTTT. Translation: CASRKTGGSNQPQHF.